The clone carrying this T cell receptor (beta chain) was counted a few times. This entry is derived from a study of blood T cells in healthy people across ages. Using a J-beta primer mix together with a sample-barcoded 5' primer, a second PCR was run for about 7 to 12 cycles. TCRdb passed the 5' RACE reads through MiXCR, listing each CDR3 protein once. The sample holds 2 million or so distinct CDR3 sequences, 40% to 55% seen once. Donors ranged from roughly 6 to 100 years old and were healthy Caucasians in Russia. Sequencing input: blood. The TCR sequence derives from a woman in her thirties or forties in good health.

CDR3 protein: CASSLTSGGASEQFF. The CDR3 DNA reads TGTGCCAGCAGCTTAACTAGCGGGGGGGCCAGTGAGCAGTTCTTC. The V gene is TRBV7-2, the J gene TRBJ2-1; 13 nucleotides align to TRBD2. CDR3 length: 15 amino acids. Germline-derived CDR1 and CDR2 are SGHTA and FQGNSA. V lost 2 bases, J lost 9 bases, and 4 bases stayed unmatched.